Presented here are 3 T cell receptor beta chains from one specimen sequenced in a study of tissue T cells after allogeneic stem cell transplantation. Time point specified: mouse harvest day 7 after allogeneic transplant. Tail vein injection delivered 10^7 T-cell-depleted bone marrow cells and 10^6 splenic CD5+ T cells. Only in-frame clones appear in the TCRdb table, and some are missing; sequencing was by immunoSEQ multiplex PCR. The data hold 3,200 or so clones, with 55% observed a single time. The sequenced sample consisted of gut tissue. The source is a female BALB/c mouse given C57BL/6 T cells with graft-versus-host disease after an allogeneic hematopoietic cell transplant.

A remark on this clone: Mouse germline and gene names are used. From the germline J gene comes the end of the CDR3, since the read stops 1 residue before it. This sequence joins TRBV15 and TRBJ2-5, with no clear D. CDR1 is SGHND and CDR2 is FRSKSL in the germline V gene. The V and J ends lost 1 base and 4 bases respectively, with 6 bases between them. The CDR3 is 13 amino acids. The sequenced part of the CDR3 DNA is TGTGCCAGCAGTTTAGGGCAGAAAGACACCCAGTAC. The encoded protein is CASSLGQKDTQY. The whole CDR3 region reads CASSLGQKDTQYF.

On this clone itself: The gene names here belong to mouse. The read falls 1 residue short of the CDR3 end, and the missing part is taken from the germline J gene. The V call is TRBV23, the J call TRBJ2-3; TRBD2, the table's D call, lacks a check against the DNA. The CDR3 is 15 amino acids. Looked up from germline, CDR1 is KGHTA and CDR2 is FQNQQP. The CDR3 reads CSSSQSSGGPETLYF. The sequenced part of the CDR3 DNA is TGCTCCAGCAGTCAATCTTCCGGGGGGCCAGAAACGCTGTAT. Variable domain in full (rest from reference TRBV23 and TRBJ2-3): DAAVTQKPRYLIKMKGQEAEMKCIPEKGHTAVFWYQQKQSKELKFLIYFQNQQPLDQIDMVKERFSAVCPSSSLCSLGIRTCEAEDSALYLCSSSQSSGGPETLYFGSGTRLTVL.

Worth noting for this clone: Gene names denote mouse genes. The read ends 1 residue early relative to the CDR3; the germline J gene fills the gap. The V and J genes are TRBV26 and TRBJ1-1; D uncertain. Trimming took 0 bases from V and 4 from J, leaving 9 bases between them. Looked up from germline, CDR1 is KGHPV and CDR2 is FQNQEV (reference sequence). This CDR3 contains 14 residues. The sequenced part of the CDR3 DNA is TGTGCCAGCAGTCTGTCGGTGCAGGCCACAGAAGTCTTC. Protein: CASSLSVQATEVF. In full, the CDR3 reads CASSLSVQATEVFF.